The clone carrying this TCR beta chain was observed a few times. Both TCR beta VDJ combination and CDR3 sequence profiling were carried out. Genomic DNA was the template for this profiling. TCRdb re-derived calls from the reads in MiXCR, one entry per CDR3 protein. The table includes some 220,000 distinct CDR3 sequences, 34% detected once. The source of the sample is a study of CD8+CD57+ T cells in acquired aplastic anemia. Study-level information: The average for DNA from sorted CD4+ and CD8+ cells was roughly 3 ug. Mean read depth for CD4+ cells from healthy donors was about 9.9 million.

The CDR3 spans 16 residues. The germline CDR1 and CDR2 sequences are SGHRS and YFSETQ. V lost 1 base and J lost 2; bases outside the gene matches: 7. The origin of this receptor is a human donor in good health, serving as a control. The chain employs TRBV5-1 and TRBJ2-5; 8 positions match TRBD2. The specimen sequenced was sorted CD4+, CD8+, or CD8+CD57+ T cells (not recorded which) from PBMCs. The CDR3 protein is CASSLINSGAQETQYF. CDR3 nucleotide sequence: TGCGCCAGCAGCTTGATTAATAGCGGGGCACAAGAGACCCAGTACTTC.